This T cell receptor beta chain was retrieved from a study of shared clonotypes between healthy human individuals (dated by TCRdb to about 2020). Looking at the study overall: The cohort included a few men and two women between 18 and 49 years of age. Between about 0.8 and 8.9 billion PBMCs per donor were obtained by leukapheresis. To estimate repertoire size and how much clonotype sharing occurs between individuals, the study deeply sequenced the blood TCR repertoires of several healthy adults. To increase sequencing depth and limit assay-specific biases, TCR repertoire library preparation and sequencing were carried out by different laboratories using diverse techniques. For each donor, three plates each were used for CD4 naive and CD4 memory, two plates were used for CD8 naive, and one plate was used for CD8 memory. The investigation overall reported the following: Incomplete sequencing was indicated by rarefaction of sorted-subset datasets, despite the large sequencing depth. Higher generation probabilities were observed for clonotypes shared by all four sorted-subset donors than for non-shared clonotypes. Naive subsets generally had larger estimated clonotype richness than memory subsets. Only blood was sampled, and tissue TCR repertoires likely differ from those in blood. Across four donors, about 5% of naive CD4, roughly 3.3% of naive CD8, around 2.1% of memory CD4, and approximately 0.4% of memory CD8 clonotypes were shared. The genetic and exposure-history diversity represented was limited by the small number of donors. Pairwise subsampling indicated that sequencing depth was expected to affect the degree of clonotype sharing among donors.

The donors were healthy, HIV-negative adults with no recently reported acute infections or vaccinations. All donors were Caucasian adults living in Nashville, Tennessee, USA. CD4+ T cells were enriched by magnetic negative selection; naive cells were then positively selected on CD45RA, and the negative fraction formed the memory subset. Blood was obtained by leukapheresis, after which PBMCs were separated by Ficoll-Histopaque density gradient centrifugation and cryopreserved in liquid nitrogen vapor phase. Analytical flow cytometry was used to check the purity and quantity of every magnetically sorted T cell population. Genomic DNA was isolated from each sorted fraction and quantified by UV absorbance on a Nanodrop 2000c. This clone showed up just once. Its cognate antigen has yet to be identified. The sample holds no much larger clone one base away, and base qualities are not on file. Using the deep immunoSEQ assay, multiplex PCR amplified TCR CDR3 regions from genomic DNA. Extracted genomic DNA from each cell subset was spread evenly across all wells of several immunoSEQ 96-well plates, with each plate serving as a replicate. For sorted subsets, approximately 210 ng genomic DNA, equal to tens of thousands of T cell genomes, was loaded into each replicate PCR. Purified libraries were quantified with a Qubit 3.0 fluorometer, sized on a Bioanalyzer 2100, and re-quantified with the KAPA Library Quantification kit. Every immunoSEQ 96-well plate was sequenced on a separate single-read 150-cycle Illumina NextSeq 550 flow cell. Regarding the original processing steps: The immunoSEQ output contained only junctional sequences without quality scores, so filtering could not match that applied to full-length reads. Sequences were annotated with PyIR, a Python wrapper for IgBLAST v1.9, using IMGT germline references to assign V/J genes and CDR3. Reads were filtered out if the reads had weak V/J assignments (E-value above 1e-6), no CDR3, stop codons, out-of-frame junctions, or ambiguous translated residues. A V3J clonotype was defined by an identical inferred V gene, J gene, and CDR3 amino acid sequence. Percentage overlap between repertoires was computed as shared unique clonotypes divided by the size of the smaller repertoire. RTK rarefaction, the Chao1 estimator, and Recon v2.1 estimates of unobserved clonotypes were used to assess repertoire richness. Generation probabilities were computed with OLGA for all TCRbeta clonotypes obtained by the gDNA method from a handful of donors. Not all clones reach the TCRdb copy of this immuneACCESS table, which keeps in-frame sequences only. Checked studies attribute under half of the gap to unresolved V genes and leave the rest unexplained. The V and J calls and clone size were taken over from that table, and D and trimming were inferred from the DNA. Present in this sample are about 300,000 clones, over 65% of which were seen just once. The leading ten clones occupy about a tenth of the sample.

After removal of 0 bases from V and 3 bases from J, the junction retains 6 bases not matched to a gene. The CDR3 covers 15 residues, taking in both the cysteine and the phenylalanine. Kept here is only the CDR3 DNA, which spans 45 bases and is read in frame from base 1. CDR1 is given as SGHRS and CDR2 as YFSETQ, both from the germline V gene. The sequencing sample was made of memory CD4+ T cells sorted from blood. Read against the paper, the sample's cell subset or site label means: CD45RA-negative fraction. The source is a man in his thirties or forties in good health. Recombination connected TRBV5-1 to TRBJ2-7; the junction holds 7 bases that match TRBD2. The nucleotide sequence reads TGCGCCAGCAGCTTGGATCCTAGCGGACTCTACGAGCAGTACTTC. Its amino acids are CASSLDPSGLYEQYF.